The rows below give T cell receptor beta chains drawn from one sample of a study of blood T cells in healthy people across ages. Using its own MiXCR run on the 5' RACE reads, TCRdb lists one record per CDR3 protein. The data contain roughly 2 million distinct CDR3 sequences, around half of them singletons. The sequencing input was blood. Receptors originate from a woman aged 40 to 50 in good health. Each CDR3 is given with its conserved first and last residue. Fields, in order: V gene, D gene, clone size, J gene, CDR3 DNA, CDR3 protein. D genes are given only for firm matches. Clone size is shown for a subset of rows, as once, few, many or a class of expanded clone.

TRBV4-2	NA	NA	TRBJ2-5	TGTGCCAGCAGCCAAGTCGGTACAATAGAGACCCAGTACTTC	CASSQVGTIETQYF
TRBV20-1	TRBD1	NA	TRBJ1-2	TGCAGTGCTAGCACGGACAGGGAAGGGGTCTATGGCTACACCTTC	CSASTDREGVYGYTF
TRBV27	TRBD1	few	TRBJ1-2	TGTGCCAGCAGTTATGGTCTCGGACCGACAGGGTGGGACTATGGCTACACCTTC	CASSYGLGPTGWDYGYTF
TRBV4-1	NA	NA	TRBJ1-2	TGCGCCAGCAGCCAAGCGGGGACGGAGTCTAACTATGGCTACACCTTC	CASSQAGTESNYGYTF
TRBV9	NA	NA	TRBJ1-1	TGTGCCAGCAGCGTCATACCCGGCGAGGGTGAAGCTTTCTTT	CASSVIPGEGEAFF
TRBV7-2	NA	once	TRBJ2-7	TGTGCCAGCAGCTTAGGGGCAGCTAACGAGCAGTACTTC	CASSLGAANEQYF
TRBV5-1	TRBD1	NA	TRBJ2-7	TGCGCCAGCAGCCCCTCGGCAGGGGGTCTCTACGAGCAGTACTTC	CASSPSAGGLYEQYF
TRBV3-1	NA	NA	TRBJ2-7	TGTGCCAGCAGCCAAGAACCCCAGACGGGCGAGCAGTACTTC	CASSQEPQTGEQYF
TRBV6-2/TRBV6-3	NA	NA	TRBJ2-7	TGTGCCAGCAGCCCTACCCGTACAGGGCGCGAGCAGTACTTC	CASSPTRTGREQYF
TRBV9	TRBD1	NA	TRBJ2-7	TGTGCCAGCAGCGCGGGTAACACAGGGGGACTCTACGAGCAGTACTTC	CASSAGNTGGLYEQYF
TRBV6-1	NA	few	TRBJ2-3	TGTGCCAGCAGTGGTCGATTGCCTCCCGATACGCAGTATTTT	CASSGRLPPDTQYF
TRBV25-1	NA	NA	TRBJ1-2	TGTGCCAGCAGTGGCCCCACCTATGGCTACACCTTC	CASSGPTYGYTF
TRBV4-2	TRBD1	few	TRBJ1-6	TGTGCCAGCAGCCAAGATCGTCAGGGGGCGCTTTCACCCCTCCACTTT	CASSQDRQGALSPLHF
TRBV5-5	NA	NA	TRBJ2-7	TGTGCCAGCAGCTTGGACTTTGGGTCCTACGAGCAGTACTTC	CASSLDFGSYEQYF
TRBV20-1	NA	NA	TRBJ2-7	TGCAGTGCTAGGGAATTGGGACCTCCTAACAATGAGCAGTACTTC	CSARELGPPNNEQYF
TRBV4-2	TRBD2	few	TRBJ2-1	TGTGCCAGCAGCCAAGTACTAGCGGGGGGTGAGCAGTTCTTC	CASSQVLAGGEQFF
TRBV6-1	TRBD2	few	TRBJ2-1	TGTGCCAGCAGTCCTAGAGGACTAGCGGGGGCCTACAATGAGCAGTTCTTC	CASSPRGLAGAYNEQFF
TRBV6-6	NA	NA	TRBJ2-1	TGTGCCAGCAGGCAGGTACCCAATGAGCAGTTCTTC	CASRQVPNEQFF
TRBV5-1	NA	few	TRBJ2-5	TGCGCCAGCAGCTTGTTGAGATCCGAGACCCAGTACTTC	CASSLLRSETQYF
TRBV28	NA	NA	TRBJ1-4	TGTGCCAGCAGTCCACAGGGTTTTCTTGAACTGTTTTTT	CASSPQGFLELFF
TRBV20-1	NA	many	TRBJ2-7	TGCAGTGCTAGCGACCACGAGCAGTACTTC	CSASDHEQYF
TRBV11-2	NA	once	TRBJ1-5	TGTGCCAGCAGCTTACGAGGGGATATCCAGCCCCAGCATTTT	CASSLRGDIQPQHF
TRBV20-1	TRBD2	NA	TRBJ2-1	TGCAGTGCTAGTACCGGGGGGGCCTACAATGAGCAGTTCTTC	CSASTGGAYNEQFF
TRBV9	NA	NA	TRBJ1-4	TGTGCCAGCAGCGTAGACGGCGGTCCTAATGAAAAACTGTTTTTT	CASSVDGGPNEKLFF
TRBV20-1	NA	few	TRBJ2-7	TGCAGTGCTCCGATCGTCGACGAGCAGTACTTC	CSAPIVDEQYF
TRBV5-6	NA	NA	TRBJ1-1	TGTGCCAGCAGCTTGGACACCAGGGCGAGCACTGAAGCTTTCTTT	CASSLDTRASTEAFF
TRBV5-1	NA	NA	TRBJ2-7	TGCGCCAGCAGCTTGGAGGCCGCTAGAAGCTACTACGAGCAGTACTTC	CASSLEAARSYYEQYF
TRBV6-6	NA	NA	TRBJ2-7	TGTGCCAGCGGTTATACTAGTGCCGCCTACGAGCAGTACTTC	CASGYTSAAYEQYF
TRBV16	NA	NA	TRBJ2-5	TGTGCCAGCAGCCAATCTTGGGAAGAGACCCAGTACTTC	CASSQSWEETQYF
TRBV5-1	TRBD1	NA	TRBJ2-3	TGCGCCAGCAGCTTGGGGTCCGGGACAGGGATGGCAGATACGCAGTATTTT	CASSLGSGTGMADTQYF
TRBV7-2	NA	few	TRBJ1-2	TGTGCCAGCAGCTTAAAGGAGGGGCAGTCCTATGGCTACACCTTC	CASSLKEGQSYGYTF
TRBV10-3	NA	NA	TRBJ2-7	TGTGCCATCAAAGGGGCAGGATTGCACAATGAGCAGTACTTC	CAIKGAGLHNEQYF
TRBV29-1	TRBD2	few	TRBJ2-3	TGCAGCGTTTTACCAGCGGGGGGCACAGATACGCAGTATTTT	CSVLPAGGTDTQYF
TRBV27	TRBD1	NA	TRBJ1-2	TGTGCCAGTAGTCCATTTTCTACGGCAGGGGGCAGGGCTAACTATGGCTACACCTTC	CASSPFSTAGGRANYGYTF
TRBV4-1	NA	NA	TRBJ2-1	TGCGCCAGCAGCCAGGCTCCAGTGACAGGTCAGGGAAATGAGCAGTTCTTC	CASSQAPVTGQGNEQFF
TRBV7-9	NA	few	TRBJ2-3	TGTGCCAGCAGCTCGAACGGAGATACGCAGTATTTT	CASSSNGDTQYF
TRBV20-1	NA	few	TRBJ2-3	TGCAGTGCTAGAATTGAGTGGGCAGATACGCAGTATTTT	CSARIEWADTQYF
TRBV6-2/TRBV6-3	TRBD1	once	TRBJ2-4	TGTGTCAGCAGTTTCCAGGGGGTGACGAACATTCAGTACTTC	CVSSFQGVTNIQYF
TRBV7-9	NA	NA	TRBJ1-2	TGTGCCAGCAGCTCTATGGGGGAGGCGGCTGGCTACACCTTC	CASSSMGEAAGYTF
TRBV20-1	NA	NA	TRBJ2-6	TGCAGTGCCTCGAAGGGACTCTCTGGGGCCAACGTCCTGACTTTC	CSASKGLSGANVLTF
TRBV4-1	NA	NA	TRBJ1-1	TGCGCCAGCAGCCAAGATAAAGTCAGGAACACTGAAGCTTTCTTT	CASSQDKVRNTEAFF
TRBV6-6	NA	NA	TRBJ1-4	TGTGCCAGCAGACCACAAAATACAGACAGGAAACTGTTTTTT	CASRPQNTDRKLFF
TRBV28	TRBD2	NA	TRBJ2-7	TGTGCCAGCAGCCCTAGCGGGGGGATTACCTACGAGCAGTACTTC	CASSPSGGITYEQYF
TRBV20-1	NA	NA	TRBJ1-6	TGCAGTGCTAGTGGCTCCTATAATTCACCCCTCCACTTT	CSASGSYNSPLHF
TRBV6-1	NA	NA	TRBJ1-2	TGTGCCAGCAGGGACAGCGGATCTTATGGCTACACCTTC	CASRDSGSYGYTF
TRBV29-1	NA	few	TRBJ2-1	TGCAGCGGTCAGAAGGGCCCCGGGTACAATGAGCAGTTCTTC	CSGQKGPGYNEQFF
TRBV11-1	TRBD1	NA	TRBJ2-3	TGTGCCAGCAGCTCACGGGACAGGGTAACAGATACGCAGTATTTT	CASSSRDRVTDTQYF
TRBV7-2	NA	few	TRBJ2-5	TGTGCCAGCAGCTTAGCCCCGGACCGTTGGGAGACCCAGTACTTC	CASSLAPDRWETQYF
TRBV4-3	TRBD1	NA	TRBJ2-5	TGCGCCAGCAGCCAAGATCTGGGGACAGGGCAAGAGACCCAGTACTTC	CASSQDLGTGQETQYF
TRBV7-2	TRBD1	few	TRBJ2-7	TGTGCCAGCAGCACAACCGGGACAGCCTCCTACGAGCAGTACTTC	CASSTTGTASYEQYF
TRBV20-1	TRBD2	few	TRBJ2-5	TGCAGTGCTAGCCTACTAGCGGGAAAAGAAGAGACCCAGTACTTC	CSASLLAGKEETQYF
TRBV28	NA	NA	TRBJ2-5	TGTGCCAGCAAAACTTGGGGGGCACAAGAGACCCAGTACTTC	CASKTWGAQETQYF
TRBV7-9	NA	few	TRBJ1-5	TGTGCCAGCAGCTCTGGAGGGGGGAAAGGTCAGCCCCAGCATTTT	CASSSGGGKGQPQHF
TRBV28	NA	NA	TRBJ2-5	TGTGCCAGCAGTCCAATTTCGGGGCTGAAACAAGAGACCCAGTACTTC	CASSPISGLKQETQYF
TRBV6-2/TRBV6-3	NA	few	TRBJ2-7	TGTGCCAGCATCCCCCAGGGTTTACGGGACGAGCAGTACTTC	CASIPQGLRDEQYF
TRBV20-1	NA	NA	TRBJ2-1	TGCAGTGCTAGCGAAAAGTCACATACGCAGTTCTTC	CSASEKSHTQFF
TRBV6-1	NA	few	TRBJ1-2	TGTGCCAGCAGCCCTCTGACGGGGGGCATATTCACGGGCTATGGCTACACCTTC	CASSPLTGGIFTGYGYTF
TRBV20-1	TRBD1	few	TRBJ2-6	TGCAGTGCGGGGGACAGGGGGCGTCTTTCTGGGGCCAACGTCCTGACTTTC	CSAGDRGRLSGANVLTF
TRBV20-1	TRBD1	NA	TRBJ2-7	TGCAGTGCTGGCCGCCCGCGACAGGGTAGCAGCGAGCAGTACTTC	CSAGRPRQGSSEQYF